The rows below give T cell receptor beta chains drawn from one sample of a study of response to subunit inactivated influenza vaccine. TCRdb called the RT-PCR reads again in MiXCR, with one record for every CDR3 protein. The table lists approximately 500,000 distinct CDR3 sequences, under 25% of them singletons. A further study also used this sample, focusing on T cells expressing NK-cell markers.

Sequencing used CD4+ T cells sorted from PBMCs, obtained 11 to 12 days after vaccination. These receptors were collected from a man between 50 and 59 years old who received an inactivated influenza vaccine. The CDR3 runs from the conserved cysteine through the conserved F or W. A D gene is named only where the DNA matches it firmly. Rows give clone size only sometimes, using once, few, many, or a class for an expanded clone.

V	D	size	J	CDR3
TRBV2	-	few	TRBJ1-3	CASKAGSGGNTIYF
TRBV5-1	TRBD1	few	TRBJ1-4	CASSLRDSSEKLFF
TRBV4-2	-	few	TRBJ2-7	CASSQGQGAGNRYEQYF
TRBV6-1	-	-	TRBJ1-1	CASSEGTANTEAFF
TRBV20-1	TRBD1	-	TRBJ1-2	CSAADRGLGYGYTF
TRBV6-5	TRBD1	few	TRBJ2-7	CASSYGGRGMILYEQYF
TRBV12-3/TRBV12-4	-	-	TRBJ2-2	CASSFPGEYGELFF
TRBV28	-	few	TRBJ2-3	CASRVIASSTDTQYF
TRBV7-2	TRBD2	few	TRBJ2-7	CASSLGGSVWEQYF
TRBV4-2	TRBD1	-	TRBJ1-5	CASSLPGQGMVQPQHF
TRBV10-2	-	-	TRBJ2-3	CASSEGRLRQYF
TRBV5-1	-	many	TRBJ2-2	CASKGTYTGELFF
TRBV3-1	-	few	TRBJ1-4	CASSQLTLSREKLFF
TRBV9	-	-	TRBJ2-1	CASSLSLGESYNEQFF
TRBV4-3	-	few	TRBJ2-3	CASSQGGGLERDTQYF
TRBV6-1	TRBD1	few	TRBJ2-4	CASRGDRENIQYF
TRBV12-3/TRBV12-4	TRBD2	many	TRBJ2-5	CASRKRLAGSHQETQYF
TRBV6-5	TRBD2	-	TRBJ2-3	CASSYQTSAYTDTQYF